The rows below give T cell receptor beta chains drawn from one sample of a study of OX40 agonist ivuxolimab in advanced cancers. TCRdb keeps only in-frame clones here, not all; method: immunoSEQ multiplex PCR. This table has fewer than 85,000 clones, approximately 82% appearing once. This sample comprised CD4+ or CD8+ T cells sorted from blood, obtained in a trial of the OX40 agonist ivuxolimab. The receptor set was obtained from an adult with an advanced solid tumor such as melanoma, head and neck, liver or kidney cancer. Each CDR3 is given with its conserved first and last residue. D genes are given only for firm matches.

j_gene: TRBJ2-7; d_gene: .; v_gene: TRBV10-3; CDR3aa: CATLEGGYEQYF
j_gene: TRBJ1-2; d_gene: .; v_gene: TRBV6-5; CDR3aa: CASSNGQSSYTF
j_gene: TRBJ2-7; d_gene: .; v_gene: TRBV30; CDR3aa: CAWTLQGHSYEQYF
j_gene: TRBJ1-1; d_gene: .; v_gene: TRBV5-4; CDR3aa: CASSSIPLDTEAFF
j_gene: TRBJ2-3; d_gene: TRBD2; v_gene: TRBV7-9; CDR3aa: CASRLASTDTQYF
j_gene: TRBJ1-1; d_gene: .; v_gene: TRBV5-5; CDR3aa: CASSLRPGPMNTEAFF
j_gene: TRBJ1-2; d_gene: .; v_gene: TRBV5-1; CDR3aa: CASSLKNYGYTF
j_gene: TRBJ1-2; d_gene: .; v_gene: TRBV7-8; CDR3aa: CASSLVGGTNYGYTF
j_gene: TRBJ1-2; d_gene: .; v_gene: TRBV2; CDR3aa: CASMRGASWGYTF
j_gene: TRBJ2-1; d_gene: .; v_gene: TRBV7-3; CDR3aa: CASSLRGSYNEQFF
j_gene: TRBJ1-3; d_gene: .; v_gene: TRBV9; CDR3aa: CASSVRGDNSGNTIYF
j_gene: TRBJ2-7; d_gene: TRBD2; v_gene: TRBV13; CDR3aa: CASSPGTGGGTYEQYF
j_gene: TRBJ1-4; d_gene: .; v_gene: TRBV29-1; CDR3aa: CSVGEATNEKLFF
j_gene: TRBJ2-1; d_gene: TRBD1; v_gene: TRBV4-2; CDR3aa: CASSQGGTGPRDEQFF
j_gene: TRBJ1-3; d_gene: .; v_gene: TRBV30; CDR3aa: CAWGIPGTGVNTIYF
j_gene: TRBJ2-7; d_gene: .; v_gene: TRBV28; CDR3aa: CASSPPGTEYEQYF
j_gene: TRBJ2-7; d_gene: TRBD2; v_gene: TRBV10-1; CDR3aa: CASSESSGRIEQYF
j_gene: TRBJ2-2; d_gene: TRBD2; v_gene: TRBV9; CDR3aa: CASSVTQRGVTGELFF
j_gene: TRBJ2-7; d_gene: .; v_gene: TRBV19; CDR3aa: CASSQYRDYEQYF
j_gene: TRBJ1-4; d_gene: .; v_gene: TRBV4-1; CDR3aa: CASSQPGRNNEKLFF
j_gene: TRBJ2-5; d_gene: TRBD2; v_gene: TRBV9; CDR3aa: CASSVGTSGSGQETQYF
j_gene: TRBJ2-7; d_gene: .; v_gene: TRBV20-1; CDR3aa: CSAIWGYEQYF
j_gene: TRBJ2-7; d_gene: .; v_gene: TRBV25-1; CDR3aa: CASSVLGYEQYF
j_gene: TRBJ1-3; d_gene: TRBD1; v_gene: TRBV10-3; CDR3aa: CAISAGQGLTSGNTIYF
j_gene: TRBJ1-5; d_gene: .; v_gene: TRBV30; CDR3aa: CAWSVTAGQPQHF
j_gene: TRBJ2-6; d_gene: .; v_gene: TRBV6-1; CDR3aa: CASRWTESGANVLTF
j_gene: TRBJ2-7; d_gene: TRBD2; v_gene: TRBV19; CDR3aa: CACSKREGSYEQYF
j_gene: TRBJ2-2; d_gene: TRBD1; v_gene: TRBV19; CDR3aa: CASRDRVGELFF
j_gene: TRBJ1-2; d_gene: TRBD1; v_gene: TRBV7-2; CDR3aa: CANDRGQGYGYTF
j_gene: TRBJ2-3; d_gene: TRBD2; v_gene: TRBV2; CDR3aa: CASRRLAGGRSTDTQYF
j_gene: TRBJ2-5; d_gene: TRBD2; v_gene: TRBV5-6; CDR3aa: CASSLAGGGETQYF
j_gene: TRBJ1-4; d_gene: .; v_gene: TRBV6-1; CDR3aa: CASSESSSHEKLFF
j_gene: TRBJ1-2; d_gene: .; v_gene: TRBV11-3; CDR3aa: CASSFTLWGVSANYGYTF
j_gene: TRBJ1-1; d_gene: .; v_gene: TRBV28; CDR3aa: CASTLLGAPEAFF
j_gene: TRBJ2-7; d_gene: .; v_gene: TRBV5-5; CDR3aa: CASSPDLALLYEQYF
j_gene: TRBJ1-4; d_gene: .; v_gene: TRBV4-1; CDR3aa: CASSQLQGANEKLFF
j_gene: TRBJ2-3; d_gene: .; v_gene: TRBV2; CDR3aa: CASSGVTDTQYF
j_gene: TRBJ1-1; d_gene: .; v_gene: TRBV12-1; CDR3aa: CASSLLPAEAFF
j_gene: TRBJ2-5; d_gene: TRBD1; v_gene: TRBV7-2; CDR3aa: CASSGLTGGGGQETQYF
j_gene: TRBJ2-1; d_gene: TRBD2; v_gene: TRBV5-1; CDR3aa: CASSLAGNPYNEQFF
j_gene: TRBJ1-3; d_gene: .; v_gene: TRBV18; CDR3aa: CASSPDGAWGNTIYF
j_gene: TRBJ2-5; d_gene: .; v_gene: TRBV29-1; CDR3aa: CSVDSQQETQYF
j_gene: TRBJ1-3; d_gene: .; v_gene: TRBV9; CDR3aa: CASSLLGFAGNTIYF
j_gene: TRBJ2-2; d_gene: TRBD1; v_gene: TRBV30; CDR3aa: CAWSTRDRAYTGELFF
j_gene: TRBJ2-7; d_gene: .; v_gene: TRBV11-2; CDR3aa: CASSWTEVSYEQYF
j_gene: TRBJ1-5; d_gene: .; v_gene: TRBV4-1; CDR3aa: CASSLVSYQPQHF
j_gene: TRBJ2-7; d_gene: .; v_gene: TRBV9; CDR3aa: CASSVEQGAYEQYF
j_gene: TRBJ1-1; d_gene: TRBD1; v_gene: TRBV5-5; CDR3aa: CASSFYRGETEAFF
j_gene: TRBJ1-1; d_gene: .; v_gene: TRBV10-1; CDR3aa: CALNTEAFF
j_gene: TRBJ1-6; d_gene: TRBD1; v_gene: TRBV2; CDR3aa: CASSDGTGWRSPLHF
j_gene: TRBJ1-2; d_gene: .; v_gene: TRBV19; CDR3aa: CASSIRVQGLGYGYTF
j_gene: TRBJ1-1; d_gene: .; v_gene: TRBV11-3; CDR3aa: CASNGLRGGTEAFF